This TCR beta chain was profiled in a study of PD-L1 blockade in urothelial cancer. The CDR3 contains 13 residues. V gave up 5 bases and J gave up 8 bases; unmatched junction bases: 6. CDR1 and CDR2 from the germline V gene are SGHTA and FQGTGA. Each patient gave between 1 and 8 samples of peripheral blood mononuclear cells, which were collected pretreatment and during treatment. Method: immunoSEQ multiplex PCR; TCRdb's copy keeps in-frame clones and lacks some. Among fewer than 40,000 clones listed, about nine tenths were seen once. Sequencing was performed on PBMCs, taken around atezolizumab (anti-PD-L1) treatment. The TCR was taken from a man in his 70s with urothelial cancer. The rearrangement links TRBV7-3 to TRBJ2-1; TRBD2 matches 7 bases. DNA of the CDR3: TGTGCCAGCAGCCTGGGGGGGGTGTATGAGCAGTTCTTC. Amino acid sequence: CASSLGGVYEQFF.